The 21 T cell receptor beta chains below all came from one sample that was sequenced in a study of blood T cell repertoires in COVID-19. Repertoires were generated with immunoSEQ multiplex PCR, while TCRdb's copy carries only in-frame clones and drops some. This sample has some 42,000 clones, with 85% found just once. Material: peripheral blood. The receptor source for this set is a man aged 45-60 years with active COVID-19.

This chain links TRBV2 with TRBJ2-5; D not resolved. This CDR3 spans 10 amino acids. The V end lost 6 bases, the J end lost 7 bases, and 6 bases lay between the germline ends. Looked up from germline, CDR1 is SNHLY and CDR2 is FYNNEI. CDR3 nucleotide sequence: TGTGCCAGCAGCTCGGTGACCCAGTACTTC. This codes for CASSSVTQYF. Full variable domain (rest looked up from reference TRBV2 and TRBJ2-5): EPEVTQTPSHQVTQMGQEVILRCVPISNHLYFYWYRQILGQKVEFLVSFYNNEISEKSEIFDDQFSVERPDGSNFTLKIRSTKLEDSAMYFCASSSVTQYFGPGTRLLVL.

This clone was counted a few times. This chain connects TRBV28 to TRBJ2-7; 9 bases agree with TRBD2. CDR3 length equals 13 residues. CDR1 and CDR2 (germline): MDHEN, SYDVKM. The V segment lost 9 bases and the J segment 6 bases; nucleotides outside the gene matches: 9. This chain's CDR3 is CASQTSGGFEQYF. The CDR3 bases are TGTGCCAGTCAGACTAGCGGAGGCTTCGAGCAGTACTTC.

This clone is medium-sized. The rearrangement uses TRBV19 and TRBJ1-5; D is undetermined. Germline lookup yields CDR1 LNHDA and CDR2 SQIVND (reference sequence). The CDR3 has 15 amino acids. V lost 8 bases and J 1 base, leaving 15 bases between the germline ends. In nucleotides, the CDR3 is TGTGCCAGTTTGAATTGGAGGGTAAGCAATCAGCCCCAGCATTTT. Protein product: CASLNWRVSNQPQHF.

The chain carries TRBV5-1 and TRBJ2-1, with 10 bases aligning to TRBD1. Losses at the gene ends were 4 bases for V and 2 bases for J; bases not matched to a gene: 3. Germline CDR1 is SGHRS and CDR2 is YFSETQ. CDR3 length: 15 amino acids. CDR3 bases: TGCGCCAGCAGCCTAGGACAGGGGGCCTACAATGAGCAGTTCTTC. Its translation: CASSLGQGAYNEQFF.

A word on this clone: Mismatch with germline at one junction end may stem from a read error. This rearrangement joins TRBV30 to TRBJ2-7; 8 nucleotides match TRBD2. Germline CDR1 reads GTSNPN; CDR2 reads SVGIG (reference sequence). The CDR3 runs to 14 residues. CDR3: CAGRTSGSSYEQYF. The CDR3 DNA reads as TGTGCCGGGAGAACTAGCGGCAGCTCCTACGAGCAGTACTTC.

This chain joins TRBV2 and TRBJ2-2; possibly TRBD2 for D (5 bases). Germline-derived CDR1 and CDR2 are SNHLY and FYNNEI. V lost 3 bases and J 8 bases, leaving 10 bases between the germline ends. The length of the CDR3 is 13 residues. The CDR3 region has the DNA TGTGCCAGCAGTGACGGAGGAAGGGGGGAGCTGTTTTTT. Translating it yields CASSDGGRGELFF.

In nucleotides, the CDR3 is TGCGCCAGCAGTGAGTCGACTCTAGGGACTAGCGGGCGGTACGAGCAGTACTTC. Its protein product is CASSESTLGTSGRYEQYF. The chain combines TRBV10-2 with TRBJ2-7, with TRBD2 identical over 12 bases. Trimming at V came to 0 bases and at J to 4 bases, leaving 10 bases not matched to a gene. Germline-derived CDR1 and CDR2 are WSHSY and SAAADI. The CDR3 contains 18 residues.

DNA for the CDR3: TGTGCCAGCAGGGAGCGGCCTAATAGGGAGACCCAGTACTTC. Its translation is CASRERPNRETQYF. J is TRBJ2-5 and V is TRBV28; D might be TRBD2 (5 bases). V was clipped by 6 bases and J by 5 bases, with 16 bases between them. Germline loops: CDR1 MDHEN, CDR2 SYDVKM. This CDR3 comprises 14 residues.

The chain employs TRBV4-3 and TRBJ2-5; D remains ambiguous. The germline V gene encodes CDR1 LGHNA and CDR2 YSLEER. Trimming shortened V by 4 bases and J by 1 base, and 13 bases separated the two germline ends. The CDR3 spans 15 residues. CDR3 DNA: TGCGCCAGCAGCCCCTATCCCCGGTTCCAAGAGACCCAGTACTTC. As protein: CASSPYPRFQETQYF.

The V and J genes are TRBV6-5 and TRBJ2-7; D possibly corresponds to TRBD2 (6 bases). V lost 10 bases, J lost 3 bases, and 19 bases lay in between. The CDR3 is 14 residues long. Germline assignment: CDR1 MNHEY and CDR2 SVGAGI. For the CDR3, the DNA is TGTGCCACCTCAGACGGGAGCTTCCTCTACGAGCAGTACTTC. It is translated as CATSDGSFLYEQYF.

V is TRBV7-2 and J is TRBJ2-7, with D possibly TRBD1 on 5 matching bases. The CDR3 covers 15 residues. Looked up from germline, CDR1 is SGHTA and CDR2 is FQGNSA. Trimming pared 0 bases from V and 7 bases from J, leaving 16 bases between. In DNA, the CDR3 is TGTGCCAGCAGCTTAGCCGGCCCCGGCCAGGGTGAGCAGTACTTC. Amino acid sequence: CASSLAGPGQGEQYF.

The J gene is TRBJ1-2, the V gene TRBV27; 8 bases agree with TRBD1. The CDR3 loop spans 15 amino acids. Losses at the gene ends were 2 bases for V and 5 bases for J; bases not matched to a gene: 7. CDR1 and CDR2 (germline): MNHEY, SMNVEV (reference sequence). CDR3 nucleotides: TGTGCCAGCAGTTTAAGGCAGGGGGCTTCATATGGCTACACCTTC. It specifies CASSLRQGASYGYTF.

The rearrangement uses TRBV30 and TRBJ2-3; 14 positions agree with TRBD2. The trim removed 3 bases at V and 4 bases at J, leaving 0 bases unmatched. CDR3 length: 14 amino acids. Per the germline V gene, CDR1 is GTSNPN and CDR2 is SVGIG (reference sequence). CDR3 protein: CAWRGLAGADTQYF. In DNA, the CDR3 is TGTGCCTGGAGGGGACTAGCGGGAGCAGATACGCAGTATTTT.

The CDR3 DNA is TGTGCCAGCTCACCGACTAGGTCCTACGAGCAGTACTTC. Protein: CASSPTRSYEQYF. V usage is TRBV18 and J usage is TRBJ2-7, with D perhaps matching TRBD2 (6 bases). CDR1 and CDR2 from the germline V gene are KGHSH and LQKENI. V was trimmed by 3 bases and J by 1 base, leaving 7 bases between them. This CDR3 has 13 amino acids.

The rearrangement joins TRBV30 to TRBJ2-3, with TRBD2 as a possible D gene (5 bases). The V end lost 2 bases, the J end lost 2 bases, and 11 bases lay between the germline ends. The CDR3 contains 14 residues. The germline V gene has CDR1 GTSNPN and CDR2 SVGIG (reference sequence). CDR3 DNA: TGTGCCTGGAGTAAGAGCGGTTACACAGATACGCAGTATTTT. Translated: CAWSKSGYTDTQYF.

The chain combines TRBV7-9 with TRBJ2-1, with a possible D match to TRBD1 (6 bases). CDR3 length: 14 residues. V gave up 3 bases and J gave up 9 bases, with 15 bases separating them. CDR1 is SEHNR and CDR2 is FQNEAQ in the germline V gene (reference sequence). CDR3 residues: CASSFVTGLGEQFF. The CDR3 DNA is TGTGCCAGCAGCTTCGTTACAGGGTTGGGTGAGCAGTTCTTC.

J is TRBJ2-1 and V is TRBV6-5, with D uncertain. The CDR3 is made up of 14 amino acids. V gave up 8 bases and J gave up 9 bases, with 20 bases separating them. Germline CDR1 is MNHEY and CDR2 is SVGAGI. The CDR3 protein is CASLDIGRVGEQFF. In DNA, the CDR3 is TGTGCCAGCCTTGACATTGGCCGTGTGGGTGAGCAGTTCTTC.

The CDR3 reads CASSLDRRSYNEQFF. CDR3 sequence (DNA): TGTGCCAGCAGCTTGGACAGGCGGTCCTACAATGAGCAGTTCTTC. V is TRBV5-5 and J is TRBJ2-1; possibly TRBD1 for D (5 bases). Per germline, CDR1 SGHKS and CDR2 YYEKEE (reference sequence). This CDR3 spans 15 amino acids. Between the trimmed V and J ends, which lost 0 bases and 1 base, there was a span of 8 bases.

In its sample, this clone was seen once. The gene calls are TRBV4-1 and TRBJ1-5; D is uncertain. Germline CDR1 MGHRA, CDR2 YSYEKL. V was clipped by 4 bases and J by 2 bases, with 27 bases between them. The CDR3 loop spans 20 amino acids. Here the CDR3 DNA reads TGCGCCAGCAGCCGCACCCCCTCCCCCCCGCGATGGGAGGGCAATCAGCCCCAGCATTTT. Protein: CASSRTPSPPRWEGNQPQHF.

CDR3 bases: TGTGCCAGCAGCTTAGACGGGGAGCAGTACTTC. Amino acid sequence: CASSLDGEQYF. The J gene is TRBJ2-7, the V gene TRBV7-9; D is unclear. CDR1 is SEHNR and CDR2 is FQNEAQ in the germline V gene (reference sequence). The ends were cut back, 1 base at V and 7 bases at J, with 5 bases in the middle. This CDR3 has 11 amino acids.

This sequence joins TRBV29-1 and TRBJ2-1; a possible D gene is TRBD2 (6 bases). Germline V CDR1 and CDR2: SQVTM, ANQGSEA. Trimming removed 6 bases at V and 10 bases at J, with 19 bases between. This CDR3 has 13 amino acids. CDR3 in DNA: TGCAGCGTAAGATCTGGGGGAGGAAGCGAGCAGTTCTTC. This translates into CSVRSGGGSEQFF.